These T cell receptor beta chains were read from a single sample in a study of T cell responses to AZD1222 COVID-19 vaccine. The table came from immunoSEQ multiplex PCR; TCRdb's copy has only in-frame clones and leaves some out. This table has approximately 110,000 clones, 87% appearing once. The sequencing here drew on peripheral blood, taken on day 0 of AZD1222 vaccination. These receptors were obtained from an adult in good health. CDR3s include the opening cysteine and the closing phenylalanine or tryptophan. The D gene is left open where the match is weak. Clone size is given for some rows only: seen once, a few or many times, or a class if the clone is expanded.

j_call | d_call | clone_size | v_call | cdr3_nt | cdr3_aa
TRBJ1-6 | NA | NA | TRBV19 | TGTGCCAGTAAGGGCAGCTCCTATAATTCACCCCTCCACTTT | CASKGSSYNSPLHF
TRBJ1-6 | NA | NA | TRBV7-8 | TGTGCCAGCAGCCCCCAGGGATACCATAATTCACCCCTCCACTTT | CASSPQGYHNSPLHF
TRBJ2-7 | TRBD2 | NA | TRBV6-5 | TGTGCCAGCAGTTACGGGACGGGGGGGAACTACGAGCAGTACTTC | CASSYGTGGNYEQYF
TRBJ1-1 | NA | NA | TRBV16 | TGTGCCAGCAGCTTATGGAACACTGAAGCTTTCTTT | CASSLWNTEAFF
TRBJ1-1 | NA | NA | TRBV27 | TGTGCCAGCAGTTCCCTGAGCAAGGGGGGCACTGAAGCTTTCTTT | CASSSLSKGGTEAFF
TRBJ2-7 | TRBD1 | NA | TRBV30 | TGTGCCTGGAGTGCGACAGGGGGCTTCTCCGAGCAGTACTTC | CAWSATGGFSEQYF
TRBJ1-2 | NA | few | TRBV4-1 | TGCGCCAGCAGCCAGCTGGGAGGGGCAGTCATCTATGGCTACACCTTC | CASSQLGGAVIYGYTF
TRBJ2-1 | TRBD2 | NA | TRBV10-2 | TGCGCCAGCAGTACGAGGGAGGGGCATGAGCAGTTCTTC | CASSTREGHEQFF
TRBJ1-1 | NA | NA | TRBV6-5 | TGTGCCAGCAGTTACTCCTACACAGGGAACACTGAAGCTTTCTTT | CASSYSYTGNTEAFF
TRBJ2-7 | NA | NA | TRBV19 | TGTGCCAGTAGTATAAAACTGGGAGATGACTACGAGCAGTACTTC | CASSIKLGDDYEQYF
TRBJ1-6 | NA | NA | TRBV6-5 | TGTGCCAGCAGTCGGGGTGGAATTTATAATTCACCCCTCCACTTT | CASSRGGIYNSPLHF
TRBJ1-1 | TRBD1 | few | TRBV3-1/TRBV3-2 | TGTGCCAGCAGCCCCGATCGGACAGGTTTTAACACTGAAGCTTTCTTT | CASSPDRTGFNTEAFF
TRBJ2-7 | NA | once | TRBV2 | TGTGCCACTCAGTACGGGGGAAGATCGTACGAGCAGTACTTC | CATQYGGRSYEQYF
TRBJ1-5 | NA | NA | TRBV28 | TGTGCCAGCAGTTTAGAGAGCCTTTATTATCAGCCCCAGCATTTT | CASSLESLYYQPQHF
TRBJ2-7 | NA | few | TRBV27 | TGTGCCAGCAGGAGGGATTCCTACGAGCAGTACTTC | CASRRDSYEQYF
TRBJ2-7 | NA | NA | TRBV3-1/TRBV3-2 | TGTGCCAGCTCGTCCGCGAGAGGGGAGCAGTACTTC | CASSSARGEQYF
TRBJ2-7 | NA | NA | TRBV6-1 | TGTGCCAGCAGTGAAGGGGCCACTTTCTCCGAGCAGTACTTC | CASSEGATFSEQYF
TRBJ1-4 | NA | NA | TRBV9 | TGTGCCAGCAGCCAAGGGATGTTAGAAGAAAAACTGTTTTTT | CASSQGMLEEKLFF
TRBJ2-7 | NA | few | TRBV6-1 | TGTGCCAGCAGTGATGGTTATGTACGGCAAAGCTCCTACGAGCAGTACTTC | CASSDGYVRQSSYEQYF
TRBJ2-5 | NA | NA | TRBV12-3/TRBV12-4 | TGTGCCAGCAGTTTCCGTCAGGTAGAGACCCAGTACTTC | CASSFRQVETQYF
TRBJ1-3 | TRBD1 | NA | TRBV18 | TGTGCCAGCTCACCCGGACAGGGGGAACTCCACACCATATATTTT | CASSPGQGELHTIYF
TRBJ1-2 | NA | NA | TRBV7-9 | TGTGCCAGCAGCTTGGTCGAGGACCGTCGAGGTACCTTC | CASSLVEDRRGTF
TRBJ2-1 | NA | NA | TRBV14 | TGTGCCAGCAGCCAGCCGGCAGGGAGTCACGGTGAGCAGTTCTTC | CASSQPAGSHGEQFF
TRBJ1-2 | NA | NA | TRBV4-1 | TGCGCCAGCAGCCAAGGTAATCAGGGACGTGGCTACACCTTC | CASSQGNQGRGYTF
TRBJ2-3 | TRBD1 | NA | TRBV9 | TGTGCCAGCAGCGCCCTTACCGGGACAGGGGGTACAGATACGCAGTATTTT | CASSALTGTGGTDTQYF
TRBJ2-2 | NA | once | TRBV20-1 | TGCAGTGCTAGTGGAGCCTATTACACCGGGGAGCTGTTTTTT | CSASGAYYTGELFF
TRBJ2-2 | TRBD1 | NA | TRBV5-4 | TGTGCCAGCAGCTTGGTAGGCAGGGGGCAGAAGAACGGGGAGCTGTTTTTT | CASSLVGRGQKNGELFF
TRBJ1-6 | NA | once | TRBV6-1 | TGTGCCAGCAGTGAAGAGGGCCGGGACGTGTATAATTCACCCCTCCACTTT | CASSEEGRDVYNSPLHF
TRBJ1-1 | NA | NA | TRBV11-3 | TGTGCCAGCAGCCACTTATACCGGGAGGGGAAGAAGGACACTGAAGCTTTCTTT | CASSHLYREGKKDTEAFF
TRBJ2-5 | TRBD2 | NA | TRBV5-1 | TGCGCCAGCAGCCTCAGACTAGCGGGGGGAGAGACCCAGTACTTC | CASSLRLAGGETQYF
TRBJ2-7 | TRBD2 | NA | TRBV5-1 | TGCGCCAGCAGCGGATCTAGCGGGGGGGCCCAAGAGCAGTACTTC | CASSGSSGGAQEQYF
TRBJ2-7 | TRBD2 | NA | TRBV5-4 | TGTGCCAGCAGCTCACCCCTAGCGGGGGCCGGCGAGCAGTACTTC | CASSSPLAGAGEQYF
TRBJ2-7 | TRBD1 | once | TRBV29-1 | TGCAGCGTTGCTCTACAGGGACAGAGCGAGCAGTACTTC | CSVALQGQSEQYF
TRBJ2-1 | TRBD2 | NA | TRBV4-1 | TGCGCCAGCAGCCAAGCCCTAGCGGGGGCCCTCAATGAGCAGTTCTTC | CASSQALAGALNEQFF
TRBJ1-5 | NA | NA | TRBV6-5 | TGTGCCAGCAGTTATCGAGGGAGAGATCAGCCCCAGCATTTT | CASSYRGRDQPQHF
TRBJ2-7 | NA | NA | TRBV6-5 | TGTGCCAGCAGTTACGGCTCATCCCCTTACGAGCAGTACTTC | CASSYGSSPYEQYF
TRBJ1-1 | NA | NA | TRBV5-1 | TGCGCCAGCAAGGACAGCTTGAACACTGAAGCTTTCTTT | CASKDSLNTEAFF
TRBJ1-2 | NA | NA | TRBV2 | TGTGCCAGCATGGCCGGGAGCCTACCTTATGGCTACACCTTC | CASMAGSLPYGYTF
TRBJ2-1 | TRBD2 | NA | TRBV11-2 | TGTGCCAGCAGCTTAGTCGGGGGGGCCCTCAATGAGCAGTTCTTC | CASSLVGGALNEQFF
TRBJ1-6 | TRBD1 | NA | TRBV2 | TGTGCCAGCAGGGAAAGACAGGGCTATAATTCACCCCTCCACTTT | CASRERQGYNSPLHF
TRBJ1-1 | NA | NA | TRBV18 | TGTGCCAGCTCACATCCCCCTGACAGGGAAGCTTTCTTT | CASSHPPDREAFF
TRBJ2-3 | TRBD2 | NA | TRBV7-6 | TGTGCCAGCAGCCCCGGACTAGCGGGGGTTTCAGATACGCAGTATTTT | CASSPGLAGVSDTQYF
TRBJ1-4 | TRBD1 | NA | TRBV19 | TGTGCCAGTAGGACAGGGCTCCTTGAAAAACTGTTTTTT | CASRTGLLEKLFF
TRBJ1-2 | NA | NA | TRBV19 | TGTGCCAGTAGTCGGAACTATGGCTACACCTTC | CASSRNYGYTF
TRBJ2-5 | TRBD2 | NA | TRBV4-1 | TGCGCCAGCAGCCAGGGGGGGAACCAAGAGACCCAGTACTTC | CASSQGGNQETQYF
TRBJ2-3 | NA | NA | TRBV30 | TGTGCCTGGAGTACAGGCACTAGCACAGATACGCAGTATTTT | CAWSTGTSTDTQYF
TRBJ2-7 | TRBD2 | NA | TRBV5-4 | TGTGCCAGCAGCTTGGGGACTAGCGGGGACTCCGAGCAGTACTTC | CASSLGTSGDSEQYF
TRBJ1-3 | NA | NA | TRBV19 | TGTGCCAGTAGTATCGGAACTGGAAACACCATATATTTT | CASSIGTGNTIYF
TRBJ1-2 | TRBD1 | NA | TRBV12-3/TRBV12-4 | TGTGCCAGCAGTTTAGAGGGGGCTGGCTACACCTTC | CASSLEGAGYTF
TRBJ1-2 | NA | NA | TRBV6-5 | TGTGCCAGCAGTTACACTGGGGGCCCAACCTATGGCTACACCTTC | CASSYTGGPTYGYTF
TRBJ2-3 | TRBD1 | NA | TRBV7-7 | TGTGCCAGCAGCTCCGGGACAGCCGCCGATACGCAGTATTTT | CASSSGTAADTQYF